This T cell receptor (beta chain) was documented in a study of blood T cell repertoires in COVID-19 (dated by TCRdb to the early 2020s). Study-level background: The collaborator samples originated in the United States, Italy and Spain and spanned the acute and convalescent phases of COVID-19. The prospective study material was composed of cDNA or gDNA derived from T cells, B-cell-depleted T cells, or PBMCs. The dataset comprised deeply sampled blood TCRbeta repertoires from subjects exposed to, actively infected with, or recovered from COVID-19. The repertoires were released in a freely available public database meant as a resource for research on the immune response to SARS-CoV-2. The samples were drawn from the first 160 participants of the ongoing ImmuneRACE study and from 1,254 subjects provided by 6 global collaborators. Sample metadata almost always included a de-identified subject ID, COVID-19 status, age in years and sex. Where available, HLA class I and class II types were taken from metadata supplied by the sample provider and were not determined by assay-based typing.

TCRbeta CDR3 regions were amplified from genomic DNA using the immunoSEQ Assay, a bias-controlled multiplex PCR. The original methods were these. The number of nucleated cells in each sample was estimated from the amplification of reference gene primers within the assay. Sequence reads were collapsed and filtered to measure the absolute abundance of every unique TCRbeta CDR3 rearrangement. Productive Simpson clonality was computed per sample as the square root of Simpson's diversity index over productive rearrangements. TCRdb's version of the immuneACCESS table is confined to in-frame rearrangements and falls short of the full clone set. An unresolved V gene accounts for under half of the shortfall where checked; the remainder is of unknown origin. V, J and clone size are taken as reported in that table, and D and trimming were inferred from the DNA itself. The table for this sample lists about 140,000 clones; around 80% of them were counted only once. The top ten constitute 10% of the sample.

The cysteine opens and the phenylalanine closes a CDR3 of 15 amino acids. CDR3 DNA is the only sequence kept; it has 45 bases, read in frame from the first base. V was cut back by 4 bases and J by 3 bases, leaving a gap of 12 bases between them. Based on the germline V gene, the CDR1 and CDR2 sequences are MGHDK and SYGVNS. A remark on this clone: Its antigen is still unknown. No much larger clone is present one base from it, and per-base qualities are unavailable.

Findings and caveats that apply to the study as a whole: Clinical and demographic metadata were provided uncurated, with the amount varying by source and participant.

The collaborating institutions used their own protocols to collect whole blood in K2EDTA tubes. Collaborator samples were shipped for TCRbeta analysis as frozen whole blood, isolated PBMCs, or DNA extracted from either sample type. This TCR was recovered from a man aged 60-69 years with active or convalescent COVID-19. Sample: peripheral blood. The V and J genes are TRBV25-1 and TRBJ1-4; the D gene lacks a confident call. The CDR3 in this case is CASSGPPVSNEKLFF. The base sequence is TGTGCCAGCAGTGGCCCCCCAGTATCTAATGAAAAACTGTTTTTT.